Shown below are 21 T cell receptor beta chains from a single sample sequenced in a study of blood T cell repertoires in COVID-19. This table comes from immunoSEQ multiplex PCR, and its TCRdb copy is limited to in-frame clones, with some not included. The repertoire holds some 180,000 clones, approximately 90% seen once, with 20% to 25% in the top ten. Sample: peripheral blood. The receptors here all came from a man between 60 and 75 years old with active or convalescent COVID-19.

The chain is built from TRBV6-5 and TRBJ2-1; possibly TRBD2 for D (7 bases). Germline CDR1 reads MNHEY; CDR2 reads SVGAGI. The CDR3 is 16 residues long. Deletions cut 0 bases from V and 6 bases from J, with 15 bases between. The CDR3 here is CASSYSGGGSANEQFF. CDR3 DNA: TGTGCCAGCAGTTACTCGGGAGGGGGGAGTGCCAATGAGCAGTTCTTC.

This clone was observed a single time. The chain couples TRBV7-6 to TRBJ2-7; D is perhaps TRBD2 (5 bases). Germline V CDR1 and CDR2: SGHVS, FNYEAQ. V was pared by 1 base and J by 7 bases, with 23 bases between. This CDR3 spans 17 amino acids. Here the CDR3 DNA reads TGTGCCAGCAGCTTAGGTTTTTCGGGGTATCCTACTTGGGAGCAGTACTTC. This encodes CASSLGFSGYPTWEQYF.

The J gene is TRBJ1-2, the V gene TRBV7-8, with 8 nucleotides matching TRBD1. The CDR3 is 18 amino acids. Trimming removed 4 bases from V and 0 bases from J; junction bases left unmatched: 13. Germline assignment: CDR1 SGHVS and CDR2 FQNEAQ. CDR3 amino acids: CASSSVDRGQTSNYGYTF. As DNA, the CDR3 is TGTGCCAGCAGCTCCGTCGACAGGGGCCAGACCTCTAACTATGGCTACACCTTC. Complete variable domain (other parts from reference TRBV7-8 and TRBJ1-2): GAGVSQSPRYKVAKRGQDVALRCDPISGHVSLFWYQQALGQGPEFLTYFQNEAQLDKSGLPSDRFFAERPEGSVSTLKIQRTQQEDSAVYLCASSSVDRGQTSNYGYTFGSGTRLTVV.

The chain recombines TRBV7-2 with TRBJ1-4; 8 nucleotides agree with TRBD1. Germline lookup yields CDR1 SGHTA and CDR2 FQGNSA. The CDR3 is 15 amino acids. Trimming cost V 1 base and J 7 bases; bases outside gene matches: 5. The CDR3 DNA follows: TGTGCCAGCAGCTTAGGCGGACAGGGATCTGAAAAACTGTTTTTT. Amino acids: CASSLGGQGSEKLFF.

V is TRBV2 and J is TRBJ1-2; D possibly corresponds to TRBD1 (6 bases). V was cut by 9 bases and J by 7 bases, with 27 bases left in between. The CDR3 covers 16 residues. Germline values: CDR1 SNHLY, CDR2 FYNNEI. The CDR3 region has the DNA TGTGCCAGTCCCTTGTCCCCTCGGGGGGCCGGGGGTGGCTACACCTTC. Protein: CASPLSPRGAGGGYTF. Full variable domain (missing parts from reference TRBV2 and TRBJ1-2): EPEVTQTPSHQVTQMGQEVILRCVPISNHLYFYWYRQILGQKVEFLVSFYNNEISEKSEIFDDQFSVERPDGSNFTLKIRSTKLEDSAMYFCASPLSPRGAGGGYTFGSGTRLTVV.

The gene calls are TRBV7-7 and TRBJ2-1; perhaps TRBD2 as D (6 bases). From germline, CDR1 is SSHAT and CDR2 FNYEAQ (reference sequence). Trimming stripped 4 bases from V and 6 bases from J, with 10 bases between. The CDR3 totals 13 residues. The CDR3 sequence: CASSSGLINEQFF. CDR3 DNA sequence: TGTGCCAGCAGCTCGGGACTCATCAATGAGCAGTTCTTC.

This clone was counted between two and nine times. The genes are TRBV6-5 and TRBJ2-1, with D unclear. Germline values: CDR1 MNHEY, CDR2 SVGAGI. V dropped 1 base and J dropped 5 bases, with 6 bases sitting between them. The CDR3 totals 13 residues. As DNA, the CDR3 is TGTGCCAGCAGTTACTACCGGGACAATGAGCAGTTCTTC. It specifies CASSYYRDNEQFF.

Worth noting for this clone: Other DNA sequences in the same sample also yield this CDR3. This chain links TRBV30 with TRBJ1-5, with no clear D. This CDR3 spans 13 amino acids. Trimming took off 0 bases at V and 1 base at J, with 4 bases between the two ends. Germline values: CDR1 GTSNPN, CDR2 SVGIG (reference sequence). CDR3 DNA sequence: TGTGCCTGGAGTGTACAGAGCAATCAGCCCCAGCATTTT. Protein product: CAWSVQSNQPQHF.

This rearrangement joins TRBV6-5 to TRBJ2-5, with 10 bases identical to TRBD1. With V trimmed by 7 bases and J by 6 bases, 11 bases remained unmatched. Germline V lookup: CDR1 MNHEY, CDR2 SVGAGI. This CDR3 contains 15 residues. The CDR3, as DNA: TGTGCCAGCACTTTGACCGGACAGGGGGTACAGACCCAGTACTTC. Encoded protein: CASTLTGQGVQTQYF.

Only a few counts were recorded for this clone. This chain's CDR3 is CASSSAGGNYGYTF. The CDR3 DNA reads TGTGCCAGCAGCTCCGCAGGGGGTAACTATGGCTACACCTTC. The chain employs TRBV7-9 and TRBJ1-2; 7 bases map to TRBD1. This CDR3 is 14 amino acids long. J was trimmed by 1 base and V by 4 bases; bases with no gene match: 3. Per germline, CDR1 SEHNR and CDR2 FQNEAQ (reference sequence).

This clone was detected only once. The J gene is TRBJ1-1, the V gene TRBV3-1 (or the pseudogene TRBV3-2), with a tentative D call TRBD1 (5 bases). This CDR3 is built from 15 residues. Between the trimmed V and J ends, which lost 0 bases and 4 bases, there was a span of 12 bases. Germline V gene lookup returns CDR1 LGHDT and CDR2 YNNKEL (reference sequence). CDR3 amino acids: CASSQEPQGGTEAFF. The CDR3 DNA reads TGTGCCAGCAGCCAAGAGCCCCAGGGCGGCACTGAAGCTTTCTTT.

The CDR3: CSVGGGYEQYF. The CDR3 coding sequence is TGCAGCGTTGGCGGCGGCTACGAGCAGTACTTC. The chain joins TRBV29-1 to TRBJ2-7; D is unresolved. Trimming stripped 4 bases from V and 3 bases from J, with 7 bases between. The CDR3 runs to 11 residues. Per the germline V gene, CDR1 is SQVTM and CDR2 is ANQGSEA.

In nucleotides, the CDR3 is TGTGCCAGCAGTTACTGGGGCAGGGTCGAAGATACGCAGTATTTT. Translating it yields CASSYWGRVEDTQYF. The chain is built from TRBV6-5 and TRBJ2-3, with a weak D call TRBD1 (5 bases). The ends were cut back, 1 base at V and 5 bases at J, with 13 bases in the middle. Germline V gene lookup returns CDR1 MNHEY and CDR2 SVGAGI. The CDR3 totals 15 residues.

This sequence joins TRBV6-5 and TRBJ1-2; tentatively, D is TRBD1 (5 bases). The CDR3 is made up of 11 amino acids. The V gene's germline CDR1 is MNHEY and CDR2 SVGAGI. The V gene lost 4 bases and the J gene lost 8 bases, with 8 bases spanning the gap. The CDR3 region has the DNA TGTGCCAGCAGTTCAGGGCAAGGCTACACCTTC. It yields the protein CASSSGQGYTF.

The chain joins TRBV19 to TRBJ2-3; no definite D call. The germline V gene has CDR1 LNHDA and CDR2 SQIVND (reference sequence). The CDR3 length is 13 residues. V shed 7 bases and J shed 2 bases, with 10 bases lying between them. CDR3 sequence (DNA): TGTGCCAGTAAAGGCACTAACACAGATACGCAGTATTTT. Translation gives CASKGTNTDTQYF.

CDR3 DNA sequence: TGTGCCAGCAGTGAATTCGTCGGGACACCGATCACAGATACGCAGTATTTT. Protein sequence: CASSEFVGTPITDTQYF. The genes are TRBV2 and TRBJ2-3; TRBD1 is a possible D gene (6 bases). V was trimmed by 2 bases and J by 2 bases, leaving 17 bases between them. Germline values: CDR1 SNHLY, CDR2 FYNNEI. The CDR3 is made up of 17 amino acids.

The chain joins TRBV7-2 to TRBJ2-7, with D hard to call. Trimming shortened V by 1 base and J by 3 bases, and 7 bases separated the two germline ends. CDR1 SGHTA and CDR2 FQGNSA come from the germline V gene. The CDR3 is 13 residues long. In DNA, the CDR3 is TGTGCCAGCAGCTTAGGCCGAGTCTACGAGCAGTACTTC. Residues: CASSLGRVYEQYF.

V and J are TRBV7-6 and TRBJ1-3; the match to TRBD1 covers 8 bases. CDR3 length: 15 amino acids. Germline V gives CDR1 SGHVS, CDR2 FNYEAQ. Losses at the gene ends were 6 bases for V and 4 bases for J; bases not matched to a gene: 8. CDR3 sequence (DNA): TGTGCCAGCAGTAGGACAGGGTCGACAGGAAACACCATATATTTT. Translation gives CASSRTGSTGNTIYF.

The chain couples TRBV9 to TRBJ2-3, with a weak D call TRBD2 (6 bases). Germline V lookup: CDR1 SGDLS, CDR2 YYNGEE. Trimming removed 4 bases at V and 2 bases at J, with 11 bases between. The CDR3 covers 14 residues. This chain's CDR3 is CASSPRTNTDTQYF. The CDR3 DNA reads TGTGCCAGCAGCCCAAGGACTAACACAGATACGCAGTATTTT.

This clone was seen once. The chain carries TRBV10-2 and TRBJ1-6; 7 nucleotides agree with TRBD1. Germline CDR1 is WSHSY and CDR2 is SAAADI. The V segment lost 9 bases and the J segment 7 bases; nucleotides outside the gene matches: 6. This CDR3 has 13 amino acids. This CDR3 is CASGDRGNSPLHF. In DNA, the CDR3 is TGCGCCAGTGGGGACAGAGGGAATTCACCCCTCCACTTT.

This clone turned up a few times. V usage is TRBV6-5 and J usage is TRBJ1-2; possible D gene TRBD1, 5 bases. The germline V gene has CDR1 MNHEY and CDR2 SVGAGI. The CDR3 runs to 13 residues. Trimming stripped 5 bases from V and 4 bases from J, with 11 bases between. The CDR3 DNA sequence: TGTGCCAGCAGTCCAGACAGCGCCTATGGCTACACCTTC. Translation: CASSPDSAYGYTF.